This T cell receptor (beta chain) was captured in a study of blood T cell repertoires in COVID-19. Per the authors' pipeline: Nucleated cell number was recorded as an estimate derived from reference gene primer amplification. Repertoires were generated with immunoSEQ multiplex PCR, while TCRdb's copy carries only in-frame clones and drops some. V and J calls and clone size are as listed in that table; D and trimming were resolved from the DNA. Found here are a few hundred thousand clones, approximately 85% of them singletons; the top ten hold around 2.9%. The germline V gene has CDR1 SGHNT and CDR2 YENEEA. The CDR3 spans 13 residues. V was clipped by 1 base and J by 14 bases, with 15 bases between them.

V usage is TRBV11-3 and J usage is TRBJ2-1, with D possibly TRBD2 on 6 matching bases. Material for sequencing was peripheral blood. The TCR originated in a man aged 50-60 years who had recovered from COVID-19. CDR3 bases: TGTGCCAGCAGCTTAGGGTCATCGGGAGCCGAGTTCTTC. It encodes CASSLGSSGAEFF.